This entry describes one T cell receptor beta chain. Its antigen is unknown. These data originate in a study of blood T cells in healthy people across ages. In the study overall: For every two T cells, template switching captured about one barcoded beta molecule.

The germline CDR1 and CDR2 sequences are SGHTA and FQGTGA. The CDR3 sequence is 13 residues long. Deletions cut 5 bases from V and 2 bases from J, with 8 bases between. Each sample yielded at least 7 million isolated PBMCs. A second PCR, run for about 7 to 11 cycles, used a sample-barcoded 5' primer plus a J-beta primer mix. Each single sample gave us at least 3 million CDR3-containing paired-end reads. TCRdb recomputed calls from the 5' RACE reads with MiXCR, one row per CDR3 protein. Here the sample spans fewer than 950,000 distinct CDR3 sequences, about 36% being singletons. General observations from the study: In these data, TCR beta diversity tracked strongly with naive T cell percentage.

V and J are TRBV7-3 and TRBJ2-3; no definite D call. Sequencing was performed on blood. The source is a young man in good health. The CDR3 region is CASSQTPTDTQYF. The CDR3 bases are TGTGCCAGCAGCCAAACCCCCACAGATACGCAGTATTTT.